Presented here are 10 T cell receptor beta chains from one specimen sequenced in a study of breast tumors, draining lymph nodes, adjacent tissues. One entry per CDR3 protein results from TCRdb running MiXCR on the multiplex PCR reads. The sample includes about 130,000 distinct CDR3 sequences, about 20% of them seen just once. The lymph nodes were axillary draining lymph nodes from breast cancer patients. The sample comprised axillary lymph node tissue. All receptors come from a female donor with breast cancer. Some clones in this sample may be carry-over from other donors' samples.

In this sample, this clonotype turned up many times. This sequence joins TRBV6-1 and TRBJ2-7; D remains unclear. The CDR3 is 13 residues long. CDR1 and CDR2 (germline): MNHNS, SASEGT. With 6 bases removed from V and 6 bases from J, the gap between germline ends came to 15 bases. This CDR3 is CASSPLSVSEQYF. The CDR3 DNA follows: TGTGCCAGCAGCCCCCTCAGTGTTAGCGAGCAGTACTTC.

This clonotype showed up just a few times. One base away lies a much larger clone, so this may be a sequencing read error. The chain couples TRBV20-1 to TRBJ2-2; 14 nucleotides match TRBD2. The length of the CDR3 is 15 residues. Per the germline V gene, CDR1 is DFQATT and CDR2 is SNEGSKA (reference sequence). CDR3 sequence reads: CSAPTSGRAVGELLF. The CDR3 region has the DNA TGCAGTGCCCCGACTAGCGGGAGGGCCGTCGGGGAGCTGCTTTTT.

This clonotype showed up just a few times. The CDR3 DNA reads TGTGCCAGCAGCCAAGGGGGCTGGGTAGTTGGCTACACCTTC. Protein sequence: CASSQGGWVVGYTF. The chain joins TRBV3-1 to TRBJ1-2, with D possibly matching TRBD1 (5 bases). Germline CDR1 LGHDT, CDR2 YNNKEL (reference sequence). The CDR3 has 14 amino acids. Trimming removed 1 base at V and 7 bases at J, with 13 bases between.

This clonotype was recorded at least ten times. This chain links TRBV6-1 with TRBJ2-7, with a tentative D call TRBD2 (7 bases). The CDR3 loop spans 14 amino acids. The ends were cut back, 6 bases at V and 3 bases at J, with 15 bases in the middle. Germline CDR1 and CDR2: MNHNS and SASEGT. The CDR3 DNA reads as TGTGCCAGCAGAAAAAGGGGGGGCCTCTACGAGCAGTACTTC. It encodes CASRKRGGLYEQYF.

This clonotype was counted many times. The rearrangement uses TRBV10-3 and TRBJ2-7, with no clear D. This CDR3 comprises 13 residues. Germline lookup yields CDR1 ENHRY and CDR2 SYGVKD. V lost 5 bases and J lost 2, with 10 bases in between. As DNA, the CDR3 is TGTGCCATCAGTCCGGACCCTACCTACGAGCAGTACTTC. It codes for CAISPDPTYEQYF.

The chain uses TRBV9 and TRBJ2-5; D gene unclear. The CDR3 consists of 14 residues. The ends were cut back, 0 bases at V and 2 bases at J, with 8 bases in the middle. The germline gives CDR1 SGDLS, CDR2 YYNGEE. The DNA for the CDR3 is TGTGCCAGCAGCGTAGGGCCCTCACAAGAGACCCAGTACTTC. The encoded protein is CASSVGPSQETQYF.

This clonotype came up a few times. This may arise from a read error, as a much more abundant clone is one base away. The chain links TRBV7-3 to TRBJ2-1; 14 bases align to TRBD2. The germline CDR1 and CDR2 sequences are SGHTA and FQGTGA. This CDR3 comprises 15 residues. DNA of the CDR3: TGTGCCAGCGGCTTAGCAGGACTAGCGGGAGGTGAGCAGTTCTTC. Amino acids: CASGLAGLAGGEQFF.

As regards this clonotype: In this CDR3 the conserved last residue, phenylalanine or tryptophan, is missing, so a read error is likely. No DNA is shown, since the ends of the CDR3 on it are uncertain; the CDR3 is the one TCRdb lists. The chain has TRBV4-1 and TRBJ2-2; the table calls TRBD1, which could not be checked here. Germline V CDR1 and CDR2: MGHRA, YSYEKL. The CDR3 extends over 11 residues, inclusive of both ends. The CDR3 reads CASSQLRAGRV.

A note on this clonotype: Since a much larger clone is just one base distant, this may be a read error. CDR3 sequence: CAGSYSNRAGNTIYF. CDR3 DNA: TGTGCCGGCAGTTACTCGAATAGGGCTGGAAACACCATATATTTT. This sequence joins TRBV6-5 and TRBJ1-3; no clear D. The CDR3 length is 15 residues. CDR1 is MNHEY, CDR2 SVGAGI, per germline.

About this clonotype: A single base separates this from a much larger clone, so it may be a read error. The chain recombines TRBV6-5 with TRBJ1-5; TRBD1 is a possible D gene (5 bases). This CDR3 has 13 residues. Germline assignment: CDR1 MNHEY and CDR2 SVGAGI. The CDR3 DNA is TGTGCCAGCAGTTTCGACAGAAATCAGCCCCTGCATTTT. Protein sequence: CASSFDRNQPLHF.